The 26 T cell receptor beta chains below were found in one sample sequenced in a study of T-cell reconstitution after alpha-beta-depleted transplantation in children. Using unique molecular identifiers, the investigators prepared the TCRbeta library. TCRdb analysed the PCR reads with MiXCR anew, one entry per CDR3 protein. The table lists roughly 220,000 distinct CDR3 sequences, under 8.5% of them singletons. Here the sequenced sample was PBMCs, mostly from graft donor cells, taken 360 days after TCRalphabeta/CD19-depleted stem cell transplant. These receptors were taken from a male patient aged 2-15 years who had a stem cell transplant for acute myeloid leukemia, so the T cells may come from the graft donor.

The CDR3 is CSARGGRDWADTQYF. The CDR3 coding sequence is TGCAGTGCTAGAGGAGGGAGGGATTGGGCAGATACGCAGTATTTT. The J gene is TRBJ2-3, the V gene TRBV20-1; the match to TRBD2 covers 7 bases. The CDR3 sequence is 15 residues long. The germline V gene has CDR1 DFQATT and CDR2 SNEGSKA (reference sequence). V dropped 1 base and J dropped 4; count of bases not matched to a gene: 8.

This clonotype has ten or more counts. The CDR3 DNA is TGTGCCATCAAGACAGGGGAGAACACTGAAGCTTTCTTT. Residues: CAIKTGENTEAFF. The chain uses TRBV10-3 and TRBJ1-1, with 8 positions matching TRBD1. In germline, CDR1 is ENHRY, CDR2 SYGVKD. J was trimmed by 1 base and V by 7 bases; bases with no gene match: 2. The CDR3 spans 13 residues.

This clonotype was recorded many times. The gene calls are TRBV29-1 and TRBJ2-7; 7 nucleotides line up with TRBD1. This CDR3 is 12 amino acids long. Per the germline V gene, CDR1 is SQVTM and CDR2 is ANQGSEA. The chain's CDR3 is CSLLDRSYEQYF. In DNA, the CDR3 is TGCAGTCTGCTGGACAGGTCCTACGAGCAGTACTTC.

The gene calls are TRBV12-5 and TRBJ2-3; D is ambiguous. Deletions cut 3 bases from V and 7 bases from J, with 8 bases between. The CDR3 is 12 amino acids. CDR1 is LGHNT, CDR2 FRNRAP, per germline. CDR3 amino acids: CASGFPKNTQYF. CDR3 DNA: TGTGCTAGTGGTTTCCCAAAGAATACGCAGTATTTT.

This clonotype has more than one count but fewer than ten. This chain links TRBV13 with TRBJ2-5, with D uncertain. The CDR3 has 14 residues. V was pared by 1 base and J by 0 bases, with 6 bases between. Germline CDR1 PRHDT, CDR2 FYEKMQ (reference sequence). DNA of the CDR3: TGTGCCAGCAGCTTAGTTATGTACCAAGAGACCCAGTACTTC. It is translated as CASSLVMYQETQYF. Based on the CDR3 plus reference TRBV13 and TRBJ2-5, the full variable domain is AAGVIQSPRHLIKEKRETATLKCYPIPRHDTVYWYQQGPGQDPQFLISFYEKMQSDKGSIPDRFSAQQFSDYHSELNMSSLELGDSALYFCASSLVMYQETQYFGPGTRLLVL.

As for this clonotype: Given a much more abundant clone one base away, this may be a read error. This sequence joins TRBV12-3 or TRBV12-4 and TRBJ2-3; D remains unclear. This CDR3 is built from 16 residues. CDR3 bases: TGTGCCAGCAGTTTCCCCCCGGGTTCCGGCAGAGATACGCTGTATTTT. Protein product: CASSFPPGSGRDTLYF.

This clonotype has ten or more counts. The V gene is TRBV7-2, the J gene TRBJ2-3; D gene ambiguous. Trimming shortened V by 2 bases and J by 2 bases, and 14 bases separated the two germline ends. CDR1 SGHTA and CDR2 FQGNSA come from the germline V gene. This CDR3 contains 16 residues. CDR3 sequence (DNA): TGTGCCAGCAGCTTAAGTAGGGCGCCATTCACAGATACGCAGTATTTT. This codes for CASSLSRAPFTDTQYF.

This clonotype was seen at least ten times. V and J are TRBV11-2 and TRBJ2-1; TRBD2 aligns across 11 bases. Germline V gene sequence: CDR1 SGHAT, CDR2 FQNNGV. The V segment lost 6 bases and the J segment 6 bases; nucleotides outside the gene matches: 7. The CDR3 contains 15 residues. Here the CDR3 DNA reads TGTGCCAGCAGACCGCCGGGACTAGCGGTCAATGAGCAGTTCTTC. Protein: CASRPPGLAVNEQFF.

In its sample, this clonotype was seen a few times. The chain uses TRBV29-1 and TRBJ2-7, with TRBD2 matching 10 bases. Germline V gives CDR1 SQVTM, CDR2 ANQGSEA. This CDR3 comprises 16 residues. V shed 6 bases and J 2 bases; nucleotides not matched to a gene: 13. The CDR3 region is CSVQGATSGPTYEQYF. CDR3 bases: TGCAGCGTCCAAGGGGCGACTAGCGGGCCTACCTACGAGCAGTACTTC.

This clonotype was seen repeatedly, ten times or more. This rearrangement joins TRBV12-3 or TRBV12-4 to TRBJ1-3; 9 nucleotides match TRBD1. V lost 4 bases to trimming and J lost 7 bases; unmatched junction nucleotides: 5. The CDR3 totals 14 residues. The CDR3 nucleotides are TGTGCCAGCAGTTGGGGACAGGGATTTAACACCATATATTTT. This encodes CASSWGQGFNTIYF.

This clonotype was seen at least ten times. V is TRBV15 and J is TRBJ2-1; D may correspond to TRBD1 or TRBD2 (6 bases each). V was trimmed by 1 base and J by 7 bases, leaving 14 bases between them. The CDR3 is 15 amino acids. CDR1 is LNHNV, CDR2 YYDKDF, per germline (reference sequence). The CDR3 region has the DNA TGTGCCACCAGCAGAGTAGGGGGGCCTTTAAATGAGCAGTTCTTC. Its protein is CATSRVGGPLNEQFF.

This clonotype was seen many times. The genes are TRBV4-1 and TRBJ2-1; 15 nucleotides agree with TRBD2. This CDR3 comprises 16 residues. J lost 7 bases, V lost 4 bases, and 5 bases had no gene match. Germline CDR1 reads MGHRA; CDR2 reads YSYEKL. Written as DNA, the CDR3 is TGCGCCAGCAGCCCCGGACTAGCGGGGGGGCGGAATGAGCAGTTCTTC. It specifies CASSPGLAGGRNEQFF.

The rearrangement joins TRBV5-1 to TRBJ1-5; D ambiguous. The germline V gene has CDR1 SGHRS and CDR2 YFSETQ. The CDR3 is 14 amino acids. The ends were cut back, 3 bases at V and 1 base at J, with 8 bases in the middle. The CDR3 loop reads CASSSGMSNQPQHF. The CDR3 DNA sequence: TGCGCCAGCAGCTCGGGAATGAGCAATCAGCCCCAGCATTTT. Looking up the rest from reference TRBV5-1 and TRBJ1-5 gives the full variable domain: KAGVTQTPRYLIKTRGQQVTLSCSPISGHRSVSWYQQTPGQGLQFLFEYFSETQRNKGNFPGRFSGRQFSNSRSEMNVSTLELGDSALYLCASSSGMSNQPQHFGDGTRLSIL.

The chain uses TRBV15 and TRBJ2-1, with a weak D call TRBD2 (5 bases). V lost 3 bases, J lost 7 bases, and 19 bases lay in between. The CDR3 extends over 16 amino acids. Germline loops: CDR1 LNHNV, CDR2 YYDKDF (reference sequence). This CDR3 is CATSSGVARPPNEQFF. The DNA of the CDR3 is TGTGCCACCAGCAGTGGTGTAGCGAGGCCTCCTAATGAGCAGTTCTTC. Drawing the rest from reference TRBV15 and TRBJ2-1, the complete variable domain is DAMVIQNPRYQVTQFGKPVTLSCSQTLNHNVMYWYQQKSSQAPKLLFHYYDKDFNNEADTPDNFQSRRPNTSFCFLDIRSPGLGDTAMYLCATSSGVARPPNEQFFGPGTRLTVL.

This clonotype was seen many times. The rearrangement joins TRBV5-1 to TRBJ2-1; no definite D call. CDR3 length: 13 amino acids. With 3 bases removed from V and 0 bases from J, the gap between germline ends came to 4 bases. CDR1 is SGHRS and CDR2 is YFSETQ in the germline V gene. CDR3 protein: CASSSSSYNEQFF. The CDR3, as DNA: TGCGCCAGCAGCTCCAGCTCCTACAATGAGCAGTTCTTC.

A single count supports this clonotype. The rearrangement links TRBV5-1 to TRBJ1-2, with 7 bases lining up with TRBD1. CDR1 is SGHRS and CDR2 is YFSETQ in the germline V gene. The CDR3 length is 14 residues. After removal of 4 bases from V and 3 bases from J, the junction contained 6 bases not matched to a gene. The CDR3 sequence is CASSQDRSDYGYTF. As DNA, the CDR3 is TGCGCCAGCAGCCAGGACAGGAGTGACTATGGCTACACCTTC. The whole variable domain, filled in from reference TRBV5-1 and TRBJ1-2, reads KAGVTQTPRYLIKTRGQQVTLSCSPISGHRSVSWYQQTPGQGLQFLFEYFSETQRNKGNFPGRFSGRQFSNSRSEMNVSTLELGDSALYLCASSQDRSDYGYTFGSGTRLTVV.

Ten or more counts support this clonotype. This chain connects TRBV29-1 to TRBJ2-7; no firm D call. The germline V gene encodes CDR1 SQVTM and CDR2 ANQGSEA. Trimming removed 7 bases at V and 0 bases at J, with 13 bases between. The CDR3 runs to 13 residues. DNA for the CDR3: TGCAGCGGTTTGGACGTGAGCTCCTACGAGCAGTACTTC. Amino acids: CSGLDVSSYEQYF.

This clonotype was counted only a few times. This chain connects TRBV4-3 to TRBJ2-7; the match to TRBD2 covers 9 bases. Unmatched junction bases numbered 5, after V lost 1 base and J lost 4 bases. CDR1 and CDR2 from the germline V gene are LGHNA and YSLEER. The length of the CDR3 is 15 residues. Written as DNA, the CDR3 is TGCGCCAGCAGCCAAGGTAGCGGGAGTCCATACGAGCAGTACTTC. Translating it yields CASSQGSGSPYEQYF.

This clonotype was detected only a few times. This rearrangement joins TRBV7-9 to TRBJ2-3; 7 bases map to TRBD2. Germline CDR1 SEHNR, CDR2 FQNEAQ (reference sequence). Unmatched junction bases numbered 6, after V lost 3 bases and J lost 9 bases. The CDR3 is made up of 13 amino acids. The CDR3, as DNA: TGTGCCAGCAGCTTCGCGGGAGAGCAAACGCAGTATTTT. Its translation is CASSFAGEQTQYF.

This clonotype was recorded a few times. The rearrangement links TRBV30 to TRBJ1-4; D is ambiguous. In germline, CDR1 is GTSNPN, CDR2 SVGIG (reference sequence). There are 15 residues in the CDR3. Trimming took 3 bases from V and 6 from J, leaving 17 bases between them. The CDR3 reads CAWRGIRERDEKLFF. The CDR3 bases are TGTGCCTGGAGGGGAATTCGGGAGAGAGATGAAAAACTGTTTTTT.

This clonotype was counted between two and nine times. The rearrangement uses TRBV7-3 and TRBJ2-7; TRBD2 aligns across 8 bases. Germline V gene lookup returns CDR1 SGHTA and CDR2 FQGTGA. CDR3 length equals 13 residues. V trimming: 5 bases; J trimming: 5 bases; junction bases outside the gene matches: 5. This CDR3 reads CASSISGNHEQYF. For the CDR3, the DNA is TGTGCCAGCAGCATTAGCGGGAACCACGAGCAGTACTTC. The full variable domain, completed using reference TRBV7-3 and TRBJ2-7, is GAGVSQTPSNKVTEKGKYVELRCDPISGHTALYWYRQSLGQGPEFLIYFQGTGAADDSGLPNDRFFAVRPEGSVSTLKIQRTERGDSAVYLCASSISGNHEQYFGPGTRLTVT.

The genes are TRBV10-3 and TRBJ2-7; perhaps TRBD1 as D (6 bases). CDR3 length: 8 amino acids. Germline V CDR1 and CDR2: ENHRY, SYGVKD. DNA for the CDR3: TGTGGCAGGGGACAGCAGTACTTC. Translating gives CGRGQQYF.

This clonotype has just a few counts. CDR3 loop: CASNFPRDRGLSNQPQHF. The DNA for the CDR3 is TGTGCCAGCAACTTCCCTCGGGACAGGGGGCTCAGCAATCAGCCCCAGCATTTT. The chain joins TRBV6-1 to TRBJ1-5; TRBD1 agrees at 12 bases. Germline loops: CDR1 MNHNS, CDR2 SASEGT. CDR3 length: 18 amino acids. V shed 7 bases and J 1 base; nucleotides not matched to a gene: 11.

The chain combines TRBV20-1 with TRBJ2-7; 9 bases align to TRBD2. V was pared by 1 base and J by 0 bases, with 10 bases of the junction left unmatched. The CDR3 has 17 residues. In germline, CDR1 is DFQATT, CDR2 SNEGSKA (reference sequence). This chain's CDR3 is CSARVWGGRVGSYEQYF. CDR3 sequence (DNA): TGCAGTGCTAGAGTATGGGGCGGGAGGGTCGGCTCCTACGAGCAGTACTTC.

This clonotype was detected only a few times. The CDR3 loop is CASSQGSSGPTDNEQFF. In nucleotides, the CDR3 is TGTGCCAGCAGCCAAGGGTCTAGCGGTCCCACCGACAATGAGCAGTTCTTC. The chain links TRBV3-1 to TRBJ2-1; TRBD2 aligns across 7 bases. The CDR3 is made up of 17 amino acids. With V trimmed by 1 base and J by 5 bases, 11 bases remained unmatched. Germline V lookup: CDR1 LGHDT, CDR2 YNNKEL (reference sequence).

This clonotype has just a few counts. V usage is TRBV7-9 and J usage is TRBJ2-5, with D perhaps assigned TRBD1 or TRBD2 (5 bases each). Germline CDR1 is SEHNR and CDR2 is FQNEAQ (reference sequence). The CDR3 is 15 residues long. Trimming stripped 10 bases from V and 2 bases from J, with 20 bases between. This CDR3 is CAINRGPTGQETQYF. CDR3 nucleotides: TGTGCCATCAACCGGGGCCCGACCGGACAAGAGACCCAGTACTTC.